The 26 T cell receptor beta chains listed next were all sequenced from one sample in a study of human T cells and chemical hapten exposure. A single record per CDR3 protein comes from TCRdb applying MiXCR to the RACE reads. The table shows under 45,000 distinct CDR3 sequences, with roughly 10% occurring only once. Time point defined: pre-sensitization, week 0. Regarding treatment: therapeutic diphenylcyclopropenone sensitization with weekly scalp DPC. The material sequenced was whole blood, taken in connection with sensitization to the hapten diphenylcyclopropenone (DPC). The receptors stem from a man aged 30 to 39 with alopecia areata. Some clones in this sample may be carry-over from other donors' samples.

This clonotype was detected many times. CDR3 residues: CASSPEADINEKLFF. CDR3 nucleotides: TGCGCCAGCAGCCCGGAGGCAGACATTAATGAAAAACTGTTTTTT. V is TRBV5-1 and J is TRBJ1-4; D ambiguous. This CDR3 contains 15 residues. Trimming removed 4 bases from V and 4 bases from J, with 14 bases in between. CDR1 is SGHRS, CDR2 YFSETQ, per germline.

Ten or more counts support this clonotype. This chain links TRBV6-5 with TRBJ2-3; 12 positions match TRBD2. V gave up 6 bases and J gave up 1 base; unmatched junction bases: 11. This CDR3 has 18 amino acids. The germline gives CDR1 MNHEY, CDR2 SVGAGI. The CDR3 loop reads CASRRLAGAHAGTDTQYF. In DNA form, the CDR3 reads TGTGCCAGCAGAAGACTAGCGGGGGCCCACGCGGGCACAGATACGCAGTATTTT.

This clonotype was seen a handful of times. J is TRBJ2-3 and V is TRBV10-3; 7 bases are a match to TRBD1. With 3 bases clipped from V and 2 bases from J, the junction kept 5 bases outside the gene matches. CDR1 is ENHRY, CDR2 SYGVKD, per germline. The CDR3 is 15 amino acids. The CDR3: CAISEGTVLTDTQYF. The CDR3 DNA reads as TGTGCCATCAGTGAAGGGACAGTCCTCACAGATACGCAGTATTTT.

This clonotype showed up many times. The chain employs TRBV5-1 and TRBJ1-1; D gene unclear. Deletions cut 1 base from V and 5 bases from J, with 6 bases between. The CDR3 consists of 12 residues. Per the germline V gene, CDR1 is SGHRS and CDR2 is YFSETQ. The CDR3 protein is CASSLSDTEAFF. CDR3 DNA sequence: TGCGCCAGCAGCTTGTCCGATACTGAAGCTTTCTTT.

The table lists this clonotype with many counts. The chain has TRBV7-9 and TRBJ2-3; 12 bases line up with TRBD2. The length of the CDR3 is 17 residues. Trimming took 5 bases from V and 1 from J; bases not matched to a gene: 7. Germline CDR1 SEHNR, CDR2 FQNEAQ (reference sequence). CDR3 nucleotides: TGTGCCAGCAGCCCACCAGGACTAGCGGGACGCACAGATACGCAGTATTTT. Protein product: CASSPPGLAGRTDTQYF.

This chain connects TRBV7-6 to TRBJ2-6; the match to TRBD1 covers 9 bases. V lost 4 bases, J lost 3 bases, and 4 bases stayed unmatched. From germline, CDR1 is SGHVS and CDR2 FNYEAQ. The CDR3 consists of 16 residues. For the CDR3, the DNA is TGTGCCAGCAGCTCGGGACAGGGTTTTGGGGCCAACGTCCTGACTTTC. Encoded protein: CASSSGQGFGANVLTF.

In its sample, this clonotype was seen many times. This chain uses TRBV7-6 with TRBJ2-1; 11 bases agree with TRBD2. V lost 2 bases to trimming and J lost 4 bases; unmatched junction nucleotides: 4. The CDR3 runs to 16 residues. Germline V lookup: CDR1 SGHVS, CDR2 FNYEAQ. The CDR3, as DNA: TGTGCCAGCAGCTTAATGACTAGCGGGACTTACAATGAGCAGTTCTTC. The encoded protein is CASSLMTSGTYNEQFF. Complete variable domain (other parts from reference TRBV7-6 and TRBJ2-1): GAGVSQSPRYKVTKRGQDVALRCDPISGHVSLYWYRQALGQGPEFLTYFNYEAQQDKSGLPNDRFSAERPEGSISTLTIQRTEQRDSAMYRCASSLMTSGTYNEQFFGPGTRLTVL.

This clonotype was observed at least ten times. The CDR3 protein is CASSFAKTQYF. Written as DNA, the CDR3 is TGTGCCAGCAGCTTCGCGAAGACCCAGTACTTC. The V and J genes are TRBV7-2 and TRBJ2-5; D remains unclear. Trimming stripped 3 bases from V and 6 bases from J, with 5 bases between. There are 11 residues in the CDR3. The germline V gene has CDR1 SGHTA and CDR2 FQGNSA.

This clonotype was counted at least ten times. For the CDR3, the DNA is TGTGCCAGCAGTTTTTCAGGGGTAGTAGAGTATACGCAGTATTTT. Translating gives CASSFSGVVEYTQYF. The chain employs TRBV12-3 or TRBV12-4 and TRBJ2-3, with D possibly being TRBD1 (6 bases). This CDR3 is 15 amino acids long. V lost 3 bases and J lost 7, with 17 bases in between.

This clonotype has a handful of counts. The genes are TRBV5-5 and TRBJ2-5; 10 nucleotides line up with TRBD2. V lost 6 bases and J lost 2; bases outside the gene matches: 10. This CDR3 spans 16 amino acids. Germline V lookup: CDR1 SGHKS, CDR2 YYEKEE (reference sequence). DNA of the CDR3: TGTGCCAGCAACCCCCAGGGAGCGGGAGGGCAAGAGACCCAGTACTTC. Amino acid sequence: CASNPQGAGGQETQYF.

The table lists this clonotype with many counts. V gene TRBV14 combines with J gene TRBJ2-7; D not resolved. The CDR3 runs 13 residues. Germline CDR1 is SGHDN and CDR2 is FVKESK. The V and J ends lost 0 bases and 0 bases respectively, with 3 bases between them. CDR3 sequence (DNA): TGTGCCAGCAGCCAAGATCGCTCCTACGAGCAGTACTTC. This sequence encodes CASSQDRSYEQYF.

This clonotype has a count of ten or more. The CDR3 loop is CASGLLSGVIYEQYF. In DNA form, the CDR3 reads TGTGCTAGTGGTTTGTTGTCAGGGGTAATCTACGAGCAGTACTTC. J is TRBJ2-7 and V is TRBV12-5, with D perhaps TRBD1 (6 bases). CDR1 LGHNT and CDR2 FRNRAP come from the germline V gene. CDR3 length: 15 residues. V was trimmed by 2 bases and J by 3 bases, leaving 14 bases between them.

This rearrangement joins TRBV10-2 to TRBJ2-5, with D possibly matching TRBD1 (5 bases). Germline V CDR1 and CDR2: WSHSY, SAAADI. Trimming left V 8 bases short and J 3 bases short, with 16 bases between. CDR3 length equals 14 residues. Here the CDR3 DNA reads TGCGCCAGCGGACATAGTAGTGTGAAAGAGACCCAGTACTTC. This encodes CASGHSSVKETQYF.

This clonotype was seen at least ten times. The CDR3 sequence is CASSPLGDRDTQYF. Here the CDR3 DNA reads TGTGCCAGCAGCCCCCTGGGGGACAGAGATACGCAGTATTTT. V and J are TRBV7-9 and TRBJ2-3; 7 bases fit TRBD1. With 5 bases clipped from V and 5 bases from J, the junction kept 7 bases outside the gene matches. CDR3 length: 14 residues. In germline, CDR1 is SEHNR, CDR2 FQNEAQ (reference sequence).

This clonotype was detected many times. The chain is built from TRBV10-3 and TRBJ2-1; tentative D call: TRBD2 (6 bases). The CDR3 spans 13 residues. Trimming left V 10 bases short and J 6 bases short, with 16 bases between. Germline CDR1 reads ENHRY; CDR2 reads SYGVKD. CDR3 protein: CATRDGGSNEQFF. The DNA for the CDR3 is TGTGCCACCCGGGACGGGGGTTCCAATGAGCAGTTCTTC.

V and J are TRBV7-2 and TRBJ2-1, with a tentative D call TRBD2 (6 bases). The CDR3 has 14 residues. V shed 1 base and J shed 7 bases, with 11 bases lying between them. The germline CDR1 and CDR2 sequences are SGHTA and FQGNSA. The CDR3 reads CASSLVAGRNEQFF. The DNA of the CDR3 is TGTGCCAGCAGCTTAGTGGCAGGGAGGAATGAGCAGTTCTTC.

Only a few counts were recorded for this clonotype. This chain joins TRBV11-2 and TRBJ2-5, with D possibly TRBD1 on 5 matching bases. This CDR3 is built from 14 residues. In germline, CDR1 is SGHAT, CDR2 FQNNGV. Trimming removed 9 bases at V and 2 bases at J, with 16 bases between. CDR3 residues: CASSQQASQETQYF. The CDR3 DNA follows: TGTGCCAGTTCTCAACAGGCCAGTCAAGAGACCCAGTACTTC.

There are a few counts of this clonotype. The chain couples TRBV9 to TRBJ1-3, with D possibly being TRBD1 (6 bases). CDR3 length equals 16 residues. Deletions cut 0 bases from V and 2 bases from J, with 12 bases between. Looked up from germline, CDR1 is SGDLS and CDR2 is YYNGEE. CDR3 coding DNA: TGTGCCAGCAGCGTAGGTGTGGGGGGCACTGGAAACACCATATATTTT. It encodes CASSVGVGGTGNTIYF.

This clonotype was counted at least ten times. The chain is built from TRBV5-4 and TRBJ2-5, with D possibly called TRBD1 or TRBD2 (5 bases each). CDR3 length: 13 amino acids. Germline assignment: CDR1 SGHNT and CDR2 YYREEE (reference sequence). The ends were cut back, 4 bases at V and 5 bases at J, with 12 bases in the middle. The DNA for the CDR3 is TGTGCCAGCAGCCAGGGACCTGGGGAGACCCAGTACTTC. It is translated as CASSQGPGETQYF.

This chain joins TRBV7-2 and TRBJ2-7; possible D gene TRBD2, 6 bases. Germline loops: CDR1 SGHTA, CDR2 FQGNSA. CDR3 length: 16 residues. The V end lost 0 bases, the J end lost 1 base, and 13 bases lay between the germline ends. The DNA for the CDR3 is TGTGCCAGCAGCTTAGCAGCCGGACTACCTTCCTACGAGCAGTACGTC. It yields the protein CASSLAAGLPSYEQYV.

The chain combines TRBV4-1 with TRBJ2-3; TRBD2 matches 7 bases. CDR3 size: 17 residues. CDR1 is MGHRA and CDR2 is YSYEKL in the germline V gene. V lost 3 bases, J lost 4 bases, and 13 bases stayed unmatched. The CDR3 region is CASSHQRSAGAADTQYF. For the CDR3, the DNA is TGCGCCAGCAGCCATCAGAGGTCGGCGGGAGCGGCAGATACGCAGTATTTT.

V gene TRBV7-3 combines with J gene TRBJ2-3; TRBD2 matches at 10 bases. The CDR3 consists of 17 residues. Germline V CDR1 and CDR2: SGHTA, FQGTGA. Trimming removed 5 bases from V and 0 bases from J; junction bases left unmatched: 8. The DNA for the CDR3 is TGTGCCAGCAGCCCAAGGACTAGCGGCACTAGCACAGATACGCAGTATTTT. It yields the protein CASSPRTSGTSTDTQYF.

This clonotype was counted ten times or more. The chain combines TRBV10-2 with TRBJ2-1, with D perhaps matching TRBD2 (6 bases). The CDR3 is made up of 16 amino acids. Trimming shortened V by 0 bases and J by 3 bases, and 12 bases separated the two germline ends. The germline V gene has CDR1 WSHSY and CDR2 SAAADI. The CDR3, as DNA: TGCGCCAGCAGTGAGTCTATCGCTAGCGACTACAATGAGCAGTTCTTC. Translation: CASSESIASDYNEQFF.

This chain connects TRBV12-2 to TRBJ1-2; whether TRBD1, the table's D call, matches the DNA was not checked. TRBV12-2 is described as a pseudogene. The CDR3 extends over 14 amino acids. CDR3 sequence (DNA): TGTGCAAGTCGCCCTATGCTCATGGGGCATGGCTACACCTTC. This gives the protein CASRPMLMGHGYTF.

This clonotype was found many times. This chain uses TRBV20-1 with TRBJ2-1; 7 nucleotides align to TRBD2. The ends lost 4 bases at V and 0 bases at J; junction bases unmatched: 6. The germline CDR1 and CDR2 sequences are DFQATT and SNEGSKA (reference sequence). This CDR3 contains 15 residues. CDR3 DNA: TGCAGTGCTAAGACTAGCCCAATCTCCTACAATGAGCAGTTCTTC. It is translated as CSAKTSPISYNEQFF.

The sample holds many counts of this clonotype. The chain is built from TRBV7-2 and TRBJ1-1; D unresolved. This CDR3 spans 14 amino acids. The V gene lost 1 base and the J gene lost 1 base, with 7 bases spanning the gap. Germline V gene sequence: CDR1 SGHTA, CDR2 FQGNSA. As DNA, the CDR3 is TGTGCCAGCAGCTTAGGTCGCAGGAACACTGAAGCTTTCTTT. Translating gives CASSLGRRNTEAFF.